This entry lists 10 T cell receptor beta chains sequenced from one sample in a study of chemoradiotherapy in HPV16-positive cancers. Some clones are missing from TCRdb's copy, which holds only in-frame ones; the method was immunoSEQ multiplex PCR. Of some 32,000 clones detected, 88% appear once; the ten largest clones hold approximately 4.6%. This material consisted of blood, taken from a patient who underwent chemoradiotherapy. These receptors were taken from a human donor with HPV-associated anogenital cancer.

In its sample, this clone was seen a few times. The chain couples TRBV19 to TRBJ2-7, with 10 bases fitting TRBD1. CDR3 size: 15 residues. V trimming: 5 bases; J trimming: 4 bases; junction bases outside the gene matches: 8. CDR1 is LNHDA, CDR2 SQIVND, per germline (reference sequence). CDR3 nucleotide sequence: TGTGCCAGTAGTCCAGGGACAGGGGCGCTTTACGAGCAGTACTTC. As protein: CASSPGTGALYEQYF.

The chain carries TRBV7-8 and TRBJ2-2, with D tentatively TRBD1 (5 bases). CDR3 length: 15 residues. From germline, CDR1 is SGHVS and CDR2 FQNEAQ. The V and J ends lost 7 bases and 3 bases respectively, with 15 bases between them. The CDR3 loop reads CASIMGQLYTGELFF. Here the CDR3 DNA reads TGTGCCAGCATAATGGGGCAGTTATACACCGGGGAGCTGTTTTTT. Based on the CDR3 plus reference TRBV7-8 and TRBJ2-2, the full variable domain is GAGVSQSPRYKVAKRGQDVALRCDPISGHVSLFWYQQALGQGPEFLTYFQNEAQLDKSGLPSDRFFAERPEGSVSTLKIQRTQQEDSAVYLCASIMGQLYTGELFFGEGSRLTVL.

The chain combines TRBV6-5 with TRBJ2-7; the D is unclear. Trimming removed 4 bases at V and 4 bases at J, with 2 bases between. CDR1 and CDR2 (germline): MNHEY, SVGAGI. The CDR3 has 10 residues. Here the CDR3 reads CASSWYEQYF. The CDR3 DNA sequence: TGTGCCAGCAGTTGGTACGAGCAGTACTTC.

This chain joins TRBV29-1 and TRBJ1-1; perhaps TRBD1 as D (5 bases). CDR1 is SQVTM and CDR2 is ANQGSEA in the germline V gene. CDR3 length equals 12 residues. V gave up 5 bases and J gave up 1 base, with 8 bases separating them. CDR3 region: CSVIGGNTEAFF. The CDR3 nucleotides read TGCAGCGTTATTGGGGGGAACACTGAAGCTTTCTTT.

The genes are TRBV11-2 and TRBJ1-4, with a tentative D call TRBD1 (6 bases). The CDR3 sequence is 15 residues long. Germline assignment: CDR1 SGHAT and CDR2 FQNNGV. V lost 2 bases and J 5 bases, leaving 12 bases between the germline ends. CDR3: CASSLWYGGNEKLFF. DNA for the CDR3: TGTGCCAGCAGCTTATGGTACGGGGGCAATGAAAAACTGTTTTTT.

Comment on this clone: At the DNA level, this CDR3 is encoded by other sequences in the same sample as well. This chain connects TRBV19 to TRBJ1-5; TRBD1 aligns across 9 bases. From germline, CDR1 is LNHDA and CDR2 SQIVND (reference sequence). Germline trimming cut 6 bases from V and 7 bases from J; bases unmatched to any gene: 4. The CDR3 contains 13 residues. The CDR3 is CASRDRGGQPQHF. The CDR3 nucleotides read TGTGCCAGTAGAGACAGGGGGGGGCAGCCCCAGCATTTT.

V usage is TRBV28 and J usage is TRBJ1-1; 12 bases match TRBD1. The CDR3 loop spans 15 amino acids. Unmatched junction bases numbered 8, after V lost 6 bases and J lost 6 bases. CDR1 and CDR2 from the germline V gene are MDHEN and SYDVKM. CDR3 DNA sequence: TGTGCCAGCAGACGGCCCGGGACAGGGGGCCCTGAAGCTTTCTTT. Its protein product is CASRRPGTGGPEAFF.

This clone was recorded once. The CDR3 here is CASSLSAGHYGYTF. DNA for the CDR3: TGTGCCAGCAGCTTATCCGCAGGACACTATGGCTACACCTTC. The J gene is TRBJ1-2, the V gene TRBV7-9; D is unresolved. This CDR3 spans 14 amino acids. Germline CDR1 is SEHNR and CDR2 is FQNEAQ (reference sequence). V lost 2 bases, J lost 3 bases, and 10 bases lay in between. The whole variable domain, remainder taken from reference TRBV7-9 and TRBJ1-2, is DTGVSQNPRHKITKRGQNVTFRCDPISEHNRLYWYRQTLGQGPEFLTYFQNEAQLEKSRLLSDRFSAERPKGSFSTLEIQRTEQGDSAMYLCASSLSAGHYGYTFGSGTRLTVV.

This clone was seen just once. This rearrangement joins TRBV4-1 to TRBJ1-1; a weak D match, TRBD1 (5 bases). V was pared by 2 bases and J by 0 bases, with 16 bases between. Germline CDR1 and CDR2: MGHRA and YSYEKL. The CDR3 has 17 amino acids. CDR3 sequence reads: CASSQSAGTKLNTEAFF. CDR3 nucleotides: TGCGCCAGCAGCCAATCGGCAGGGACTAAATTGAACACTGAAGCTTTCTTT.

The V gene is TRBV10-2, the J gene TRBJ2-7; D is ambiguous. This CDR3 is 11 amino acids long. Germline V gene lookup returns CDR1 WSHSY and CDR2 SAAADI. The V and J ends lost 6 bases and 1 base respectively, with 4 bases between them. The CDR3 bases are TGCGCCAGCAGGGAATCCTACGAGCAGTACTTC. It translates to CASRESYEQYF.